These T cell receptor beta chains were read from a single sample in a study of blood T cells in healthy people across ages. TCRdb fed the 5' RACE reads into MiXCR, producing one record per CDR3 protein. This sample has 1.5 million to 2 million distinct CDR3 sequences, with around 50% found just once. The sequenced material came from blood. These receptors originate from a woman between 40 and 50 years old in good health. The conserved cysteine and the conserved F or W are not part of the CDR3 here.

v_gene,j_gene,CDR3aa
TRBV7-9,TRBJ1-6,ASSSMQGPNSPLH
TRBV20-1,TRBJ1-5,SARESSNQPQH
TRBV6-1,TRBJ2-7,ASSEGGRGTYEQY
TRBV6-2/TRBV6-3,TRBJ2-5,ASSTSGGAVRETQY
TRBV28,TRBJ2-3,TSRTGGGGTDTQY
TRBV6-5,TRBJ2-2,ASSYWGGSDNTGELF
TRBV7-2,TRBJ2-7,ASTLAGGPRRAQY
TRBV11-2,TRBJ2-1,ASSLGIGDNEQF
TRBV6-5,-,ASSYTDRSYEQY
TRBV29-1,TRBJ2-3,SVETFTQY
TRBV10-3,TRBJ2-3,AISSNGPTDTQY
TRBV12-3/TRBV12-4,TRBJ1-2,ASSSQAGGGYT
TRBV6-5,TRBJ2-5,ASSYSLVNEQY
TRBV4-1,TRBJ1-2,ASSQPTRQDGYT
TRBV28,TRBJ2-5,ASSLPGSKETQY
TRBV18,TRBJ2-3,ASSPPAGSGVYTDTQY
TRBV6-2/TRBV6-3,TRBJ2-7,ASRYSVRALSYEQY
TRBV4-3,TRBJ2-6,ASSHSRESGANVLT
TRBV15,TRBJ2-5,ATSRAPSSGGQETQY
TRBV25-1,TRBJ1-1,ASSTEGLTEAF
TRBV4-3,TRBJ2-1,ASSQEGRTSSYNEQF
TRBV18,-,ASSSGQGEGYEQY
TRBV20-1,TRBJ2-6,SASDRTGGGELSGANVLT
TRBV20-1,TRBJ2-7,SASGGGKPNNEQY
TRBV20-1,TRBJ2-4,SARRTGPAKNIQY
TRBV28,TRBJ2-3,ASSSTGTGGLTDTQY
TRBV12-3/TRBV12-4,TRBJ2-4,ASSQTHKGEQY
TRBV6-1,TRBJ2-3,ATTQAGGSSDTQY
TRBV20-1,TRBJ2-7,SAQDRHSSYEQY
TRBV7-9,TRBJ2-3,ASSPGTTHTQY
TRBV28,-,ASSLTELETQY
TRBV10-3,TRBJ1-2,AISVKGDLGYGYT
TRBV13,-,ASSSVGNSHEQY
TRBV5-1,TRBJ2-1,ASSLEPSGVSNEQF
TRBV2,-,ASSERDDEQY
TRBV6-2/TRBV6-3,TRBJ2-6,ASSYPGRSGANVLT
TRBV5-1,TRBJ1-2,ASSLGQGENGYT
TRBV6-5,TRBJ2-5,ASSYSQETQY
TRBV5-5,TRBJ2-1,ASSLTSGGLREQF
TRBV13,TRBJ1-1,ASSLGDSTVTEAF